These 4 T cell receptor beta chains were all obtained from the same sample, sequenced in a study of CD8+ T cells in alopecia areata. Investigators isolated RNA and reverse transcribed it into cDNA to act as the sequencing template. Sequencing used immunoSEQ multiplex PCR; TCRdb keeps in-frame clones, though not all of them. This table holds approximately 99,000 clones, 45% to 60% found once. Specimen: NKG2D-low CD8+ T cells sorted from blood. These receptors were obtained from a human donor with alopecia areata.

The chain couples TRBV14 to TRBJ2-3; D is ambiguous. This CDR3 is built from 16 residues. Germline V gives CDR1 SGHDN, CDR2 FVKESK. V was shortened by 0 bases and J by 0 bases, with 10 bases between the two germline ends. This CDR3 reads CASSQDFATSTDTQYF. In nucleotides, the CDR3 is TGTGCCAGCAGCCAAGATTTCGCGACTAGCACAGATACGCAGTATTTT.

This chain's CDR3 is CSVDPGTGTYEQYF. The CDR3 region has the DNA TGCAGCGTTGATCCCGGGACAGGGACCTACGAGCAGTACTTC. The rearrangement uses TRBV29-1 and TRBJ2-7, with TRBD1 identical over 9 bases. This CDR3 has 14 residues. Germline assignment: CDR1 SQVTM and CDR2 ANQGSEA. The J segment lost 2 bases and the V segment lost 3 bases, leaving 5 bases of the junction unmatched.

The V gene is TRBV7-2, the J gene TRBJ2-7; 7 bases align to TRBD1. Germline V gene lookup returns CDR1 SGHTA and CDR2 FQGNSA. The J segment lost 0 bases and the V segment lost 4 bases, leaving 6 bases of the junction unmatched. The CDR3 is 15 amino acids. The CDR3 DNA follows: TGTGCCAGCAGCTCGGACGACAGGGCCTCCTACGAGCAGTACTTC. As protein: CASSSDDRASYEQYF.

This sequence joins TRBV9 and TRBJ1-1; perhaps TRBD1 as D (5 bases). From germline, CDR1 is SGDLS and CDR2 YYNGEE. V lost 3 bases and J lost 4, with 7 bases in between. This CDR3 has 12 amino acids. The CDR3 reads CASSGGGTEAFF. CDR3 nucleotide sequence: TGTGCCAGCAGCGGGGGGGGCACTGAAGCTTTCTTT.